This T cell receptor beta chain was sequenced during a study of blood T cell repertoires in COVID-19. Trimming left V 1 base short and J 3 bases short, with 19 bases between. Germline loops: CDR1 MGHDK, CDR2 SYGVNS. The CDR3 runs to 17 residues. This clone was counted a single time. The cohort comprised adults aged 18 to 89 years residing in 24 US areas. How the authors handled the data: By means of reference gene primer amplification, nucleated cell counts were estimated. Libraries were prepared by immunoSEQ multiplex PCR; TCRdb keeps only in-frame clonotypes and omits some of them. V and J calls and clone size are those listed in that table; D and trimming were worked out from the DNA. The sample consists of around 150,000 clones, approximately 80% of them appearing once.

Sample: PBMCs or T cells enriched from blood (not recorded which). This TCR was recovered from a man in his forties or fifties who had recovered from COVID-19. The V gene is TRBV25-1, the J gene TRBJ2-7; D possibly corresponds to TRBD1 (5 bases). Here the CDR3 DNA reads TGTGCCAGCAGTGAATTAACACTTTCAGGGATGATCTACGAGCAGTACTTC. It specifies CASSELTLSGMIYEQYF.